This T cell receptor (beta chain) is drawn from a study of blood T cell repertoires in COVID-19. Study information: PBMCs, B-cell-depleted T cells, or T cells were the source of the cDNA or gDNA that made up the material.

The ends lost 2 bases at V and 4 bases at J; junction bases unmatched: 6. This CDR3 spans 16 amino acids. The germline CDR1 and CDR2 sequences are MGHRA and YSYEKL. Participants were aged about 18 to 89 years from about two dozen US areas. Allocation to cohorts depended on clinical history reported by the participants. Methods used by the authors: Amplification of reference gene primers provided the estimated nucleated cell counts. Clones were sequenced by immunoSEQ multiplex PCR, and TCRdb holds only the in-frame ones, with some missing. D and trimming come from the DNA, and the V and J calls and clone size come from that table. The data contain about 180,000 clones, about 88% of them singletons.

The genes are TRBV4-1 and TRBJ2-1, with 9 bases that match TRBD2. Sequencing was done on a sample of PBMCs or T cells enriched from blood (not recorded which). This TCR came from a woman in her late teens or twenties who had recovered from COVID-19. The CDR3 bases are TGCGCCAGCAGCCAACCTAGCGGGATTAGTTACAATGAGCAGTTCTTC. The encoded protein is CASSQPSGISYNEQFF.